This entry describes one T cell receptor beta chain. What it recognizes is unknown. This sample is part of a study of OX40 agonist ivuxolimab in advanced cancers. Study information: Patients were dosed intravenously with ivuxolimab at 0.01 to 10 mg/kg every 2 weeks. Partial responses, seen in three patients, involved one hepatocellular carcinoma and two cutaneous melanomas. Points from the study as a whole: There were also nonresponders showing low normalized T-cell clonal expansion. The study observed clonal expansion of CD4+ and CD8+ blood T cells by week 6 at 0.1 to 3.0 mg/kg.

The assay was immunoSEQ multiplex PCR, and TCRdb's table has in-frame clones only and misses some. This sample has some 17,000 clones, with around 93% found just once. Germline lookup yields CDR1 LGHNA and CDR2 YNFKEQ. Trimming took 4 bases from V and 1 from J, leaving 10 bases between them. CDR3 length equals 14 residues. This receptor was taken from an adult with an advanced solid tumor such as melanoma, head and neck, liver or kidney cancer. The genes are TRBV4-2 and TRBJ1-1; D is ambiguous. Sequencing was performed on CD4+ or CD8+ T cells sorted from blood, taken in a trial of the OX40 agonist ivuxolimab. The CDR3 nucleotides are TGTGCCAGCAGCCCTGAAGACGGGAACACTGAAGCTTTCTTT. This sequence encodes CASSPEDGNTEAFF.